The sequence of this T cell receptor (beta chain) was determined in a study of naive and memory T cell subsets (dated 2017 in TCRdb). For the study in its entirety: The study applied an open-source, UMI-based TCR alpha and beta sequencing pipeline to sorted naive and memory peripheral blood T cell subsets. The functional CMV T cell responses agreed completely with IgG serology results. RNA was DNase-treated and reverse transcribed with TCR constant-region primers, mostly using SuperScript III.

The germline V gene (reference sequence) supplies CDR1 SEHNR and CDR2 FQNEAQ. V gives up 2 bases and J gives up 3 bases, and the segment between their germline ends measures 11 bases. There are 15 amino acids in the CDR3, from cysteine to phenylalanine inclusive. Left in the record is the CDR3 DNA by itself, 45 bases read in frame from the first base. The paper as a whole reports these results and caveats: Single alpha or beta chain sequences, rather than paired alpha/beta receptors, were used to define clonotypes. Gini index rose and Shannon and inverse Simpson diversity fell from naive through CM, EM and EMRA in both CD4 and CD8 cells. RNA-based TCR counts may be affected by expression changes linked to T cell activation and differentiation. After error correction, only a single occurrence was seen for over 95% of naive TCR sequences, so much steeper abundance distributions were produced than in memory subsets. TCR abundance followed a power law with an exponent that was different for naive and memory subsets but consistent across the three individuals. No ground truth was available to validate the repertoire findings for the naive and memory subsets.

From the second PCR step onward, the TCR alpha chain libraries and the TCR beta chain libraries were amplified separately. To determine each donor's CMV status, fresh PBMCs were stimulated overnight with CMV viral lysate, and IFNgamma production from CD4+ T cells was then assessed. Miltenyi beads were used first to positively select CD4 T cells, and CD8 T cells were then positively selected from the CD4-negative fraction. Cells stained for CD3, CD4, CD8, CD45RA, CD27 and a live/dead dye were sorted on a BD Aria II into four subsets by CD45RA and CD27. A few healthy volunteers provided blood, and the blood of each volunteer was split into CD4 and CD8 T cells and then into four differentiation subsets. Approximately 0.13 L of peripheral blood was drawn per donor, and PBMC were isolated by Ficoll-Paque PLUS density-gradient centrifugation. After sorting, cells were lysed in RLT buffer, RNA was extracted using a Qiagen RNeasy kit, and the extracted RNA was stored at -80 degrees C.

A word on this clonotype: Its antigen target is currently unknown. Per-base quality was not reported, and no clone a single base away is much larger than it.

Libraries were prepared through UMI-ligation and nested PCR. The beta constant-region primer consisted of an equimolar mixture of two oligonucleotides that together covered TRBC1 and TRBC2. Four rounds of PCR, combining the SP2 primer with nested alpha and beta constant-region primers, were used to amplify the ligated cDNA. A single-stranded oligonucleotide carrying the SP2 primer and a 12-nucleotide UMI was ligated to the 3' end of the cDNA by T4 RNA ligase 1. Incubation of the ligation reaction lasted about 20-25 hours at 16 degrees C. PCR2 was usually performed as a SYBR Green qPCR and halted at a preset threshold so that over-amplification would not occur. Agencourt AMPure XP magnetic beads were used for all purifications after the first. Library quantification was done by Qubit, followed by a TapeStation check on which the main peak was expected at around 650 bp. Sequencing of the pooled libraries was done on an Illumina MiSeq using v2 2x251 paired-end kits, which typically yielded about 1-2.3 million reads per sample. Libraries were pooled at 4 nM per sample, and roughly 5-7.5% PhiX was added to improve cluster recognition. In the paper's pipeline: FASTQ reads processed by Demultiplexor were assigned V and J genes by Decombinator through tag matching that tolerated a single base-pair mismatch. Collapsinator used UMIs to correct both sequencing errors and frequency errors arising from PCR heterogeneity. TCRs were translated and CDR3s were extracted from the conserved cysteine to the FGXG phenylalanine by CDR3Translator, with non-productive sequences being flagged. Gini, Shannon entropy and inverse Simpson indices were calculated on repertoires that had been subsampled to equal numbers of UMI-defined TCRs. Within the linear range, a power law was fitted to clonotype abundance distributions using maximum likelihood. Similar UMI counts, unique TCR numbers and clonal distributions were obtained with the pipeline and with MIGEC on one naive CD8 sample. The repertoires were searched for roughly 7,900 CMV-associated CDR3 sequences that had been compiled from VDJdb and a published dataset. TCRdb redid the processing of the public reads, applying fastp at Q25 and MiXCR, and retained in-frame beta chains. A single entry per CDR3 protein holds the most common genes and DNA from its merged rows. The authors' filters were not applied to this entry. Present in this sample are 120,000 or so distinct CDR3 sequences, 35% to 45% of which were seen just once. Clones ranked in the top ten supply approximately 0.87% of the sample.

The specimen sequenced was central memory CD4+ T cells from blood. The sample's cell subset or site, from its label and the paper: central memory, CD45RA- CD27+. Rearrangement joined TRBV7-9 to TRBJ2-1; the D gene is possibly TRBD1 or TRBD2, with 6 bases matching each. The receptor's source is a human donor in good health. The CDR3 reads CASSLRGALYNEQFF. The nucleotide sequence is given as TGTGCCAGCAGCTTAAGGGGGGCCCTCTACAATGAGCAGTTCTTC.